The subject of this entry is one TCR beta chain. The data are from a study of shared clonotypes between healthy human individuals. The length of the CDR3 is 18 residues. CDR1 is MGHRA, CDR2 YSYEKL, per germline. The V and J ends lost 0 bases and 3 bases respectively, with 18 bases between them. Profiling relied on immunoSEQ multiplex PCR, and the TCRdb table lists in-frame clones only, not all of them. The profile shows roughly 500,000 clones, about four fifths of them singletons. Sequencing input: PBMCs. The TCR sequence derives from a woman between 40 and 55 years old in good health. Some clones in this sample may be carry-over from other donors' samples. V is TRBV4-1 and J is TRBJ2-4, with a possible D match to TRBD1 (5 bases). CDR3 in amino acids: CASSQESPQGFGKNIQYF. CDR3 nucleotide sequence: TGCGCCAGCAGCCAAGAGTCGCCCCAGGGTTTCGGCAAAAACATTCAGTACTTC.